The next 18 T cell receptor beta chains were all read from a single sample in a study of spatial heterogeneity in lung cancer. Indicated time point: sample taken at primary tumor resection. Unsorted whole RNA samples from tumor, nontumor lung or frozen PBMC were sequenced. TCRdb ran MiXCR on the 5' RACE reads and lists one entry per CDR3 protein. The sample carries almost 75,000 distinct CDR3 sequences, approximately 12% recorded once. Sample: PBMCs, taken at surgery. The receptors stem from a male donor with early-stage non-small cell lung cancer.

This clonotype came up many times. The rearrangement uses TRBV29-1 and TRBJ2-1; 13 bases line up with TRBD2. The CDR3 runs to 19 residues. Trimming cost V 1 base and J 0 bases; bases outside gene matches: 9. Germline V lookup: CDR1 SQVTM, CDR2 ANQGSEA. The DNA for the CDR3 is TGCAGCGTTGAAGCCGGGACTAGCGGGACCCGAAGCTCCTACAATGAGCAGTTCTTC. It encodes CSVEAGTSGTRSSYNEQFF.

This clonotype occurred a few times. The chain is built from TRBV12-3 or TRBV12-4 and TRBJ2-4; no reliable D call. Trimming removed 6 bases from V and 5 bases from J, with 17 bases in between. The CDR3 sequence is 15 residues long. Here the CDR3 reads CASSSPRTVENIQYF. The CDR3, as DNA: TGTGCCAGCAGCTCCCCCCGGACCGTGGAAAACATTCAGTACTTC.

This clonotype was observed a handful of times. The gene calls are TRBV5-4 and TRBJ2-1; perhaps TRBD1 as D (5 bases). Deletions cut 4 bases from V and 0 bases from J, with 14 bases between. The CDR3 totals 16 residues. Germline V gene lookup returns CDR1 SGHNT and CDR2 YYREEE (reference sequence). The CDR3, as DNA: TGTGCCAGCAGCATACGGACAACGAGCTCCTACAATGAGCAGTTCTTC. Amino acid sequence: CASSIRTTSSYNEQFF.

The V call is TRBV30, the J call TRBJ1-4; D not certain. This CDR3 contains 14 residues. Germline CDR1 reads GTSNPN; CDR2 reads SVGIG (reference sequence). Trimming pared 1 base from V and 8 bases from J, leaving 14 bases between. CDR3 nucleotide sequence: TGTGCCTGGAGTGCTGACCGGGTAGGGGAAAAACTGTTTTTT. Encoded protein: CAWSADRVGEKLFF.

This clonotype was picked up many times. J is TRBJ1-3 and V is TRBV7-6; D is unresolved. The CDR3 loop spans 15 amino acids. V dropped 5 bases and J dropped 2 bases, with 13 bases sitting between them. In germline, CDR1 is SGHVS, CDR2 FNYEAQ. CDR3 sequence reads: CASSHPRSAGNTIYF. The DNA for the CDR3 is TGTGCCAGCAGCCACCCTAGGTCGGCTGGAAACACCATATATTTT.

This clonotype turned up a few times. The V call is TRBV6-1, the J call TRBJ2-5, with D uncertain. The ends were cut back, 0 bases at V and 11 bases at J, with 16 bases in the middle. CDR1 and CDR2 from the germline V gene are MNHNS and SASEGT. The CDR3 has 14 amino acids. The DNA for the CDR3 is TGTGCCAGCAGTGAAGCGCTTGTGGCAGGCCCTCAGTACTTC. Translated, it gives CASSEALVAGPQYF.

J is TRBJ2-1 and V is TRBV12-3 or TRBV12-4; D gene unclear. Trimming stripped 1 base from V and 5 bases from J, with 6 bases between. The CDR3 has 13 amino acids. This chain's CDR3 is CASSLDENNEQFF. The CDR3 DNA is TGTGCCAGCAGTTTAGACGAAAACAATGAGCAGTTCTTC.

The genes are TRBV7-8 and TRBJ1-4; no clear D. Trimming removed 5 bases at V and 9 bases at J, with 16 bases between. Germline V CDR1 and CDR2: SGHVS, FQNEAQ. This CDR3 is 14 amino acids long. Here the CDR3 DNA reads TGTGCCAGCAGCCTACGCTTGGACGTGAAAAAACTGTTTTTT. This codes for CASSLRLDVKKLFF.

In its sample, this clonotype was seen a few times. The chain carries TRBV28 and TRBJ1-6; 7 bases match TRBD1. V lost 8 bases, J lost 4 bases, and 5 bases stayed unmatched. The germline V gene has CDR1 MDHEN and CDR2 SYDVKM. The CDR3 consists of 14 residues. The CDR3 DNA reads as TGTGCCAGCGGATCCAGGGGGTATAATTCACCCCTCCACTTT. Translating gives CASGSRGYNSPLHF.

This clonotype occurred many times. The rearrangement links TRBV11-2 to TRBJ2-3; D remains unclear. Germline CDR1 reads SGHAT; CDR2 reads FQNNGV. V dropped 5 bases and J dropped 1 base, with 10 bases sitting between them. The CDR3 runs 14 residues. The CDR3 nucleotides read TGTGCCAGCAGCCCGACTCGAGGCACAGATACGCAGTATTTT. Amino acids: CASSPTRGTDTQYF.

The rearrangement links TRBV12-3 or TRBV12-4 to TRBJ2-5; D perhaps matches TRBD1 (5 bases). This CDR3 contains 14 residues. Trimming removed 4 bases at V and 4 bases at J, with 13 bases between. CDR3 in DNA: TGTGCCAGCAGTTCCCGCAGGGTTCTAGAGACCCAGTACTTC. This sequence encodes CASSSRRVLETQYF.

Turning to this clonotype: One junction end disagrees with the germline gene, perhaps due to a read error. This chain uses TRBV6-5 with TRBJ2-1; 7 positions match TRBD1. The CDR3 loop spans 15 amino acids. Germline CDR1 reads MNHEY; CDR2 reads SVGAGI. CDR3 in DNA: TGTGCCCGCAGCCTCGACAGGGATTCCTACAATGAGCAGTTCTTC. Amino acids: CARSLDRDSYNEQFF.

This clonotype was recorded at least ten times. The rearrangement links TRBV12-3 or TRBV12-4 to TRBJ2-4, with 7 bases that match TRBD1. The CDR3 extends over 16 amino acids. Unmatched junction bases numbered 6, after V lost 2 bases and J lost 2 bases. The CDR3 DNA follows: TGTGCCAGCAGTTTAATAGGGGGCGCAACCAAAAACATTCAGTACTTC. Amino acids: CASSLIGGATKNIQYF.

This clonotype was detected only a few times. The chain has TRBV6-2 or TRBV6-3 and TRBJ2-2; no clear D. The CDR3 spans 11 residues. The V and J ends lost 6 bases and 7 bases respectively, with 6 bases between them. Germline V gene sequence: CDR1 MNHEY, CDR2 SVGEGT. CDR3 DNA sequence: TGTGCCAGCAGCAATCACGGGGAGCTGTTTTTT. Protein product: CASSNHGELFF.

In this sample, this clonotype turned up many times. V usage is TRBV9 and J usage is TRBJ2-1; D may be TRBD2 (6 bases). V lost 4 bases and J 1 base, leaving 12 bases between the germline ends. The CDR3 is made up of 15 amino acids. The germline V gene has CDR1 SGDLS and CDR2 YYNGEE. The CDR3 DNA is TGTGCCAGCAGCCCCCCCGGGAGTTCCTACAATGAGCAGTTCTTC. It encodes CASSPPGSSYNEQFF.

This clonotype was recorded at least ten times. The chain couples TRBV6-5 to TRBJ1-1; 10 bases match TRBD1. The CDR3 runs to 17 residues. The germline CDR1 and CDR2 sequences are MNHEY and SVGAGI. J gave up 4 bases and V 7 bases, and 15 bases lay outside the gene matches. The CDR3 coding sequence is TGTGCCAGCAAATCTTCCGGGACAGGGGCCCTTGGCACTGAAGCTTTCTTT. This sequence encodes CASKSSGTGALGTEAFF.

The chain is built from TRBV4-1 and TRBJ2-3, with no clear D. CDR1 is MGHRA, CDR2 YSYEKL, per germline. The CDR3 consists of 15 residues. Deletions cut 1 base from V and 4 bases from J, with 12 bases between. CDR3 in DNA: TGCGCCAGCAGCCAAGTACTTCGGCCGTCAGATACGCAGTATTTT. Protein product: CASSQVLRPSDTQYF.

This clonotype was picked up one time. The gene calls are TRBV12-3 or TRBV12-4 and TRBJ1-1; maybe TRBD1 (5 bases). Between the trimmed V and J ends, which lost 6 bases and 2 bases, there was a span of 10 bases. CDR3 length equals 13 residues. Here the CDR3 reads CASRLGPNTEAFF. CDR3 DNA: TGTGCCAGCAGGCTGGGACCCAACACTGAAGCTTTCTTT.